This TCR beta chain was sequenced during a study of identical twins. General observations from the study: Within cord blood, abundant beta clonotypes carried fewer insertions, but memory repertoires showed no such trend. Modeled out-of-frame TCR alpha sharing in monozygotic twins fell below observed levels. Compared with unrelated sharing, twin-shared out-of-frame alpha sequences had more low-probability sequences.

This CDR3 is built from 18 residues. V gave up 2 bases and J gave up 2 bases, with 22 bases separating them. In germline, CDR1 is MGHRA, CDR2 YSYEKL. TCRdb reanalysed the 5' RACE reads using MiXCR and keeps one entry per CDR3 protein. The repertoire holds 700,000 to 950,000 distinct CDR3 sequences, approximately 13% seen once, with around 1.5% in the top ten. About this clonotype itself: Its antigen is not identified.

Separately, the same data were catalogued under a study of yellow fever vaccine responses in identical twins.

The source material was PBMCs. The source is a woman aged 18-35 years in good health. This sequence joins TRBV4-1 and TRBJ2-7; D is unresolved. The CDR3 is CASSQPLLHHGLPYEQYF. In DNA, the CDR3 is TGCGCCAGCAGCCAACCACTCCTACATCACGGTCTCCCCTACGAGCAGTACTTC.